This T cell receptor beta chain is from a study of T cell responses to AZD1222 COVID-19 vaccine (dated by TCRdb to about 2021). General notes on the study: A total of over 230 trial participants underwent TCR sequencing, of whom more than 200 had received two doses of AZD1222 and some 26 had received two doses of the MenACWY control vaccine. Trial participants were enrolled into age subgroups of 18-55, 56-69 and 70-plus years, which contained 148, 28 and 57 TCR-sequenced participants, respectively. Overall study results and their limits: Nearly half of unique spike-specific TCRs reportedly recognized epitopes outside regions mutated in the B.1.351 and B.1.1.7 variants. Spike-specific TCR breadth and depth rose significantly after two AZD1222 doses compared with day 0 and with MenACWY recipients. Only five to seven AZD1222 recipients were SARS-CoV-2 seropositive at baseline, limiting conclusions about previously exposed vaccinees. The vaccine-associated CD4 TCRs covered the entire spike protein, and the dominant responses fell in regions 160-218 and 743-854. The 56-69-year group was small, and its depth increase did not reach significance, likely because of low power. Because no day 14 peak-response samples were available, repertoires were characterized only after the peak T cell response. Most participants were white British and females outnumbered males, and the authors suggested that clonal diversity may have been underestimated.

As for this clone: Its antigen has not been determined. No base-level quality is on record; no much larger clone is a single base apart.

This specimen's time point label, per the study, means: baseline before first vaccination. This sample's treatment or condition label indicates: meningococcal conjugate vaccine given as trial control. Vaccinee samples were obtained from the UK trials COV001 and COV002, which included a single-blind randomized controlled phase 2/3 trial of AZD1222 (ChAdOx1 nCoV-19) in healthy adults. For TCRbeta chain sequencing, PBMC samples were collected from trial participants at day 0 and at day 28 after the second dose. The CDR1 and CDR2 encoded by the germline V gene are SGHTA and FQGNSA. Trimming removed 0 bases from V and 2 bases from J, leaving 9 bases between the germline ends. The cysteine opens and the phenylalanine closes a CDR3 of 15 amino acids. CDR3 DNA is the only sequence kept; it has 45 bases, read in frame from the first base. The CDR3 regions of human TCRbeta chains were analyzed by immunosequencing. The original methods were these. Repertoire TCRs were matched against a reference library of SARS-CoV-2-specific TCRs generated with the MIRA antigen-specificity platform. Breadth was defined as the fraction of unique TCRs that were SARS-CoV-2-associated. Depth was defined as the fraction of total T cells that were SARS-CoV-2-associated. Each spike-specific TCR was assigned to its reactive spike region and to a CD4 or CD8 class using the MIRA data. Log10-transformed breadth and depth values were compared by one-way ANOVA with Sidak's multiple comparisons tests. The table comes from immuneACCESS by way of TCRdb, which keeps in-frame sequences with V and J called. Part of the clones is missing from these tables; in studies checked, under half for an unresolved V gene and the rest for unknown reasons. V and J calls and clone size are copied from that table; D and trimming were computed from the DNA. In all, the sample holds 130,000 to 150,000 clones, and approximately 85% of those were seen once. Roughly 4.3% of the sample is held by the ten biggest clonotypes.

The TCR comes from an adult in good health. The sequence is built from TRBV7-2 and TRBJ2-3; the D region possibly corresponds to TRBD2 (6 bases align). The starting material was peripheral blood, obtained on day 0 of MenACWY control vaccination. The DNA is TGTGCCAGCAGCTTAGCGGGGACTCCCACAGATACGCAGTATTTT. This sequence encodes CASSLAGTPTDTQYF.